Listed below are T cell receptor beta chains from one sample, sequenced in a study of T cells in tumors after PD-1 blockade. The table came from immunoSEQ multiplex PCR; TCRdb's copy has only in-frame clones and leaves some out. The profile shows tens of thousands of clones, roughly 78% of them singletons. Sequencing was performed on PBMCs, taken before anti-PD-1 treatment. All receptors derive from a human donor with basal cell carcinoma. CDR3s include the opening cysteine and the closing phenylalanine or tryptophan. The order of the fields is clone size, J gene, D gene, V gene, CDR3 DNA, CDR3 protein. The D gene is left open where the match is weak. Size is omitted from some rows. Given values are once, few, many or a class for expanded clones.

. | TRBJ2-2 | . | TRBV29-1 | TGCAGCGTTCTGGGACACTTGAACGCCGGGGAGCTGTTTTTT | CSVLGHLNAGELFF
. | TRBJ2-3 | TRBD1 | TRBV15 | TGTGCCACCAGCAGTGGGGACAGCTCAGATACGCAGTATTTT | CATSSGDSSDTQYF
. | TRBJ2-1 | . | TRBV19 | TGTGCCAGTAGTATAGCGGGGGAGTACAATGAGCAGTTCTTC | CASSIAGEYNEQFF
once | TRBJ1-1 | . | TRBV6-5 | TGTGCCAGCAGACTACCCACTGAAGCTTTCTTT | CASRLPTEAFF
. | TRBJ2-5 | . | TRBV7-9 | TGTGCCAGCAGCTACCCGGCCGGGGTATCTCGGGAGACCCAGTACTTC | CASSYPAGVSRETQYF
. | TRBJ2-3 | . | TRBV5-4 | TGTGCCAGCAGCCCGAGGTGGCCCGCAGATACGCAGTATTTT | CASSPRWPADTQYF
once | TRBJ1-3 | TRBD1 | TRBV6-6 | TGTGCCAGCAGTTACTACAGGGGAACTGGAAACACCATATATTTT | CASSYYRGTGNTIYF
. | TRBJ1-4 | . | TRBV20-1 | TGCAGTGCTACACAGAATGAAAAACTGTTTTTT | CSATQNEKLFF
. | TRBJ2-7 | . | TRBV4-1 | TGCGCCAGCAGCCAAGAGGCTGGTTTTAGGGACCTCTCCTACGAGCAGTACTTC | CASSQEAGFRDLSYEQYF
. | TRBJ2-5 | . | TRBV30 | TGTGCCTGGAGTGTTTCGGCGACGTACCAAGAGACCCAGTACTTC | CAWSVSATYQETQYF
few | TRBJ1-1 | . | TRBV10-2 | TGCGCCAGCAGTGAGACGGACGGTTCGGACACTGAAGCTTTCTTT | CASSETDGSDTEAFF
. | TRBJ2-1 | . | TRBV7-3 | TGTGCCAGCAGCCCTTCGAGGGCCAGCTCCTACAATGAGCAGTTCTTC | CASSPSRASSYNEQFF
. | TRBJ2-1 | . | TRBV15 | TGTGCCACCAGCAGAGATCTCGACAGCCCCTACAATGAGCAGTTCTTC | CATSRDLDSPYNEQFF
. | TRBJ2-3 | . | TRBV2 | TGTGCCAGCAGCTCAACGGGACCGCCCCTGGATACGCAGTATTTT | CASSSTGPPLDTQYF
few | TRBJ2-3 | . | TRBV10-2 | TGCGCCAGCAGTTTCGGAAGAACAGATACGCAGTATTTT | CASSFGRTDTQYF
. | TRBJ1-6 | . | TRBV4-2 | TGTGCCAGCAGCCAAGATGAGTCAACACCCCTCCACTTT | CASSQDESTPLHF
. | TRBJ1-2 | TRBD1 | TRBV5-1 | TGCGCCAGCAGCTTGGACAGGACAGGGGGCACAGATGGCTACACCTTC | CASSLDRTGGTDGYTF
. | TRBJ2-4 | TRBD2 | TRBV19 | TGTGCCAGTAGTACGCCCCGAGGACTAGCGGGGACTCAAGCCAAAAACATTCAGTACTTC | CASSTPRGLAGTQAKNIQYF
. | TRBJ1-1 | . | TRBV7-7 | TGTGCTAGCAGCCGGGACCGAAACACTGAAGCTTTCTTT | CASSRDRNTEAFF
. | TRBJ1-1 | TRBD1 | TRBV6-4 | TGTGCCAGCAGTGCGGACAGGGGGAACACTGAAGCTTTCTTT | CASSADRGNTEAFF
. | TRBJ2-3 | . | TRBV2 | TGTGCCAGCACTCATTTAACAGATACGCAGTATTTT | CASTHLTDTQYF
. | TRBJ1-3 | . | TRBV6-5 | TGTGCCAGCAGCCCCTCAAGGGGCTCTGGAAACACCATATATTTT | CASSPSRGSGNTIYF
. | TRBJ1-2 | . | TRBV3-1/TRBV3-2 | TGTGCCTCCTCGTCTCCCATGCGGGGCTACACCTTC | CASSSPMRGYTF
. | TRBJ2-7 | . | TRBV11-3 | TGTGCCAGCAGCTTAAACACCTACGAGCAGTACTTC | CASSLNTYEQYF
. | TRBJ1-2 | . | TRBV5-5 | TGTGCCAGCATCATGACCACCGGGCCCACCTATGGCTACACCTTC | CASIMTTGPTYGYTF
. | TRBJ2-5 | . | TRBV12-3/TRBV12-4 | TGTGCCAGCAGCCGGGGGTCTCGGGAGACCCAGTACTTC | CASSRGSRETQYF
. | TRBJ2-3 | . | TRBV9 | TGTGCCAGCAGCGTAGCTACCGGGCTAGCCTCAGATACGCAGTATTTT | CASSVATGLASDTQYF
. | TRBJ2-7 | TRBD1 | TRBV19 | TGTGCCAGTAGTAGCAGGACAGGGGGAACCTACGAGCAGTACTTC | CASSSRTGGTYEQYF
. | TRBJ1-6 | TRBD1 | TRBV6-6 | TGTGCCAGCAGGCCAGACAGGGCATCACCCCTCCACTTT | CASRPDRASPLHF
. | TRBJ1-2 | . | TRBV5-6 | TGTGCCAGCAGCTTGGGACAGAACTATGGCTACACCTTC | CASSLGQNYGYTF
. | TRBJ2-2 | . | TRBV11-3 | TGTGCCAGCAGCTTATCTACCGTAACCGGGGAGCTGTTTTTT | CASSLSTVTGELFF
. | TRBJ2-3 | . | TRBV10-3 | TGTGCCATCAGGACCGGGACCCCTGGGAATACGCAGTATTTT | CAIRTGTPGNTQYF
. | TRBJ1-1 | TRBD1 | TRBV5-1 | TGCGCCAGCAGCCCGAGGGGACAGGGGATTAGGTGGGGGAACACTGAAGCTTTCTTT | CASSPRGQGIRWGNTEAFF
. | TRBJ1-2 | TRBD1 | TRBV30 | TGTGCCTGGAGCAGACAGGGGGCGCGTAATTTTTTCTATGGCTACACCTTC | CAWSRQGARNFFYGYTF
. | TRBJ2-1 | TRBD2 | TRBV19 | TGTGCCAGTACCCTACTGGCGGGGGGGCCGGGTGAGCAGTTCTTC | CASTLLAGGPGEQFF
. | TRBJ1-1 | . | TRBV7-9 | TGTGCCAGCAGCTTGGGAACAGGGATTGGAACTGAAGCTTTCTTT | CASSLGTGIGTEAFF
once | TRBJ1-5 | . | TRBV5-6 | TGTGCCAGCAGCTTTTGGGGGAGCAATCAGCCCCAGCATTTT | CASSFWGSNQPQHF
few | TRBJ1-1 | . | TRBV14 | TGTGCCAGCAGCCAAATAAGGTTGGGAATGAACACTGAAGCTTTCTTT | CASSQIRLGMNTEAFF